This entry lists 30 T cell receptor beta chains sequenced from one sample in a study of T cells in narcolepsy (dated by TCRdb to the late 2010s). Preparation of the library involved the immunoSEQ multiplex PCR assay. What TCRdb holds here is the immuneACCESS table cut down to in-frame rearrangements. Part of the clones is not present; checked against another copy, under half of the missing clones reflect an unresolved V gene, and the others are unexplained. Across this sample there are 30,000 to 35,000 clones, with 75% to 90% seen only once. The ten most abundant clones make up about 2.5% of the sample. Sequenced material: CD45RA- memory CD4+ T cells from PBMCs. The cell subset or site label corresponds to: memory T cells sorted ex vivo from peripheral blood. These receptors all stem from a human donor with narcolepsy.

The CDR3 loop is CASSFAPGGMETQYF. CDR3 nucleotides: TGCGCCAGCAGCTTCGCTCCAGGGGGGATGGAGACCCAGTACTTC. The chain links TRBV5-1 to TRBJ2-5, with a weak D call TRBD1 (7 bases). The CDR3 totals 15 residues. The V and J ends lost 2 bases and 5 bases respectively, with 16 bases between them. The V gene's germline CDR1 is SGHRS and CDR2 YFSETQ.

V and J are TRBV19 and TRBJ1-2; tentative D call: TRBD1 (6 bases). This CDR3 contains 11 residues. Germline assignment: CDR1 LNHDA and CDR2 SQIVND (reference sequence). Trimming stripped 5 bases from V and 7 bases from J, with 8 bases between. CDR3 sequence reads: CASSARGGYTF. CDR3 DNA: TGTGCCAGTAGTGCCAGGGGTGGCTACACCTTC.

The chain carries TRBV6-4 and TRBJ1-2; a weak D match, TRBD1 (5 bases). Per germline, CDR1 MRHNA and CDR2 SNTAGT. Trimming removed 5 bases at V and 4 bases at J, with 11 bases between. This CDR3 has 13 amino acids. This CDR3 reads CASSYGTVYGYTF. The DNA of the CDR3 is TGTGCCAGCAGTTACGGGACGGTCTATGGCTACACCTTC.

The chain employs TRBV15 and TRBJ2-6; D tentatively fits TRBD1 or TRBD2 (5 bases each). Germline V gene sequence: CDR1 LNHNV, CDR2 YYDKDF (reference sequence). Trimming stripped 3 bases from V and 0 bases from J, with 12 bases between. This CDR3 has 17 residues. CDR3 residues: CATSSQGPTSGANVLTF. The DNA for the CDR3 is TGTGCCACCAGCAGTCAGGGACCAACCTCTGGGGCCAACGTCCTGACTTTC.

This chain joins TRBV7-2 and TRBJ1-1; 8 nucleotides line up with TRBD1. CDR1 is SGHTA and CDR2 is FQGNSA in the germline V gene. The CDR3 runs to 12 residues. V lost 4 bases and J lost 8; bases outside the gene matches: 3. Here the CDR3 reads CASSSRTGEAFF. The CDR3 nucleotides are TGTGCCAGCAGCTCGAGGACAGGGGAAGCTTTCTTT. Full variable domain (outside the CDR3, taken from reference TRBV7-2 and TRBJ1-1): GAGVSQSPSNKVTEKGKDVELRCDPISGHTALYWYRQSLGQGLEFLIYFQGNSAPDKSGLPSDRFSAERTGGSVSTLTIQRTQQEDSAVYLCASSSRTGEAFFGQGTRLTVV.

The chain couples TRBV19 to TRBJ1-3; TRBD1 might be the D (6 bases). CDR1 is LNHDA, CDR2 SQIVND, per germline (reference sequence). V dropped 2 bases and J dropped 2 bases, with 10 bases sitting between them. This CDR3 spans 15 amino acids. CDR3 nucleotide sequence: TGTGCCAGTAGTATAAACAGGGCTCCTGGAAACACCATATATTTT. The encoded protein is CASSINRAPGNTIYF.

V gene TRBV11-2 combines with J gene TRBJ2-7, with D possibly TRBD2 on 5 matching bases. V lost 7 bases and J lost 1, with 14 bases in between. The CDR3 has 14 residues. Germline V gene data show CDR1 as SGHAT and CDR2 as FQNNGV. In DNA form, the CDR3 reads TGTGCCAGCACCGGTACCGGGGTATCCTACGAGCAGTACTTC. The encoded protein is CASTGTGVSYEQYF. The variable domain in full, with the rest retrieved from reference TRBV11-2 and TRBJ2-7, is EAGVAQSPRYKIIEKRQSVAFWCNPISGHATLYWYQQILGQGPKLLIQFQNNGVVDDSQLPKDRFSAERLKGVDSTLKIQPAKLEDSAVYLCASTGTGVSYEQYFGPGTRLTVT.

The chain links TRBV4-2 to TRBJ1-2; the D is unclear. The ends were cut back, 3 bases at V and 1 base at J, with 9 bases in the middle. The CDR3 is 14 amino acids. Germline CDR1 is LGHNA and CDR2 is YNFKEQ. In nucleotides, the CDR3 is TGTGCCAGCAGCCAGGGTCATGGTAACTATGGCTACACCTTC. Translation gives CASSQGHGNYGYTF.

This sequence joins TRBV29-1 and TRBJ2-3; 11 positions match TRBD2. The germline V gene encodes CDR1 SQVTM and CDR2 ANQGSEA. CDR3 length: 13 residues. Losses at the gene ends were 6 bases for V and 8 bases for J; bases not matched to a gene: 7. The CDR3 reads CSVNLSGGGTQYF. CDR3 bases: TGCAGCGTCAACCTTAGCGGGGGGGGTACGCAGTATTTT.

The CDR3 DNA reads TGTGCCAGCAGCATTAACCCCCGGGACAGGGGTCGTGAGCAGTTCTTC. Translating gives CASSINPRDRGREQFF. The chain joins TRBV4-2 to TRBJ2-1; 10 nucleotides line up with TRBD1. CDR3 length equals 16 residues. Trimming cost V 5 bases and J 9 bases; bases outside gene matches: 13. Looked up from germline, CDR1 is LGHNA and CDR2 is YNFKEQ.

This clone appeared a single time. This chain links TRBV5-4 with TRBJ2-5, with TRBD2 as a possible D gene (6 bases). Germline-derived CDR1 and CDR2 are SGHNT and YYREEE (reference sequence). The V end was cut by 1 base, the J end by 5 bases, with 9 bases between. This CDR3 is 13 amino acids long. CDR3: CASSLWGVETQYF. In DNA, the CDR3 is TGTGCCAGCAGCTTGTGGGGGGTCGAGACCCAGTACTTC.

This clone was observed a single time. The chain has TRBV5-8 and TRBJ2-1; 11 nucleotides match TRBD2. V was pared by 1 base and J by 9 bases, with 6 bases of the junction left unmatched. The CDR3 runs to 15 residues. Germline lookup yields CDR1 SGHTS and CDR2 YDEGEE. The DNA of the CDR3 is TGTGCCAGCAGCTTGACTAGCGGGGGCTTAACTGAGCAGTTCTTC. Translated, it gives CASSLTSGGLTEQFF.

J is TRBJ1-1 and V is TRBV7-9; the D is unclear. Germline V lookup: CDR1 SEHNR, CDR2 FQNEAQ (reference sequence). With 6 bases removed from V and 10 bases from J, the gap between germline ends came to 18 bases. CDR3 length: 13 residues. The chain's CDR3 is CASRLDLGSPAFF. Here the CDR3 DNA reads TGTGCCAGCAGGTTGGATCTAGGGTCGCCAGCTTTCTTT.

The rearrangement joins TRBV30 to TRBJ1-2; D is possibly TRBD1 (5 bases). Trimming took 1 base from V and 4 from J, leaving 10 bases between them. The CDR3 has 13 amino acids. The germline V gene has CDR1 GTSNPN and CDR2 SVGIG (reference sequence). In DNA, the CDR3 is TGTGCCTGGAGTGGGGGGGAAGGCTATGGCTACACCTTC. Translating it yields CAWSGGEGYGYTF.

The chain carries TRBV4-2 and TRBJ2-7; 14 positions match TRBD2. After removal of 2 bases from V and 4 bases from J, the junction contained 4 bases not matched to a gene. Germline loops: CDR1 LGHNA, CDR2 YNFKEQ. This CDR3 has 16 amino acids. CDR3 in DNA: TGTGCCAGCAGCCAATACGGACTAGCGGGGGGTTACGAGCAGTACTTC. Amino acid sequence: CASSQYGLAGGYEQYF.

The J gene is TRBJ2-3, the V gene TRBV9; TRBD1 agrees at 8 bases. Germline V lookup: CDR1 SGDLS, CDR2 YYNGEE. The CDR3 is 14 residues long. V shed 0 bases and J 8 bases; nucleotides not matched to a gene: 5. The CDR3 sequence: CASSVAGGDGTQYF. The CDR3 nucleotides read TGTGCCAGCAGCGTAGCAGGGGGCGACGGTACGCAGTATTTT.

This clone appeared once. The chain is built from TRBV6-6 and TRBJ2-5; D gene ambiguous. Germline V gives CDR1 MNHNY, CDR2 SVGAGI (reference sequence). CDR3 length: 13 residues. V lost 5 bases and J lost 4, with 11 bases in between. CDR3 residues: CASSPTQLETQYF. For the CDR3, the DNA is TGTGCCAGCAGTCCCACACAATTAGAGACCCAGTACTTC.

As for this clone: A read error may account for a junction end that differs from germline. The J gene is TRBJ2-6, the V gene TRBV18; 7 bases map to TRBD1. The germline V gene encodes CDR1 KGHSH and CDR2 LQKENI. This CDR3 comprises 15 residues. The CDR3 loop is CASATGLAGANILTF. As DNA, the CDR3 is TGTGCCAGCGCGACAGGGTTGGCTGGGGCCAACATCCTGACTTTC.

Written as DNA, the CDR3 is TGTGCCATCAGCTCGGACAGGGCCGGCACAGATACGCAGTATTTT. Translation gives CAISSDRAGTDTQYF. This chain uses TRBV10-3 with TRBJ2-3; 8 positions match TRBD1. CDR1 is ENHRY, CDR2 SYGVKD, per germline. The trim removed 6 bases at V and 1 base at J, leaving 6 bases unmatched. The CDR3 runs to 15 residues.

The chain carries TRBV29-1 and TRBJ1-4; D is uncertain. V was cut by 4 bases and J by 0 bases, with 6 bases left in between. From germline, CDR1 is SQVTM and CDR2 ANQGSEA. This CDR3 is built from 13 residues. CDR3 loop: CSVGVATNEKLFF. As DNA, the CDR3 is TGCAGCGTTGGCGTTGCAACTAATGAAAAACTGTTTTTT.

The rearrangement joins TRBV19 to TRBJ2-3, with 11 bases aligning to TRBD2. The CDR3 loop spans 15 amino acids. Germline CDR1 reads LNHDA; CDR2 reads SQIVND (reference sequence). Germline trimming cut 5 bases from V and 3 bases from J; bases unmatched to any gene: 4. In DNA form, the CDR3 reads TGTGCCAGTAGTCTGACTAGCGGGGCGACAGATACGCAGTATTTT. Its translation: CASSLTSGATDTQYF. The entire variable domain, with the rest obtained from reference TRBV19 and TRBJ2-3, is as follows: DGGITQSPKYLFRKEGQNVTLSCEQNLNHDAMYWYRQDPGQGLRLIYYSQIVNDFQKGDIAEGYSVSREKKESFPLTVTSAQKNPTAFYLCASSLTSGATDTQYFGPGTRLTVL.

Only one count was recorded for this clone. The V gene is TRBV6-1, the J gene TRBJ2-5, with 10 positions matching TRBD1. TRBJ2-7 explains the end of the DNA better; the J call may be wrong. The CDR3 runs 14 residues. The germline V gene encodes CDR1 MNHNS and CDR2 SASEGT. This CDR3 is CASSDRGLSYEQYF. The CDR3 nucleotides read TGTGCCAGCAGCGACAGGGGGCTCTCCTACGAGCAGTACTTC.

The V and J genes are TRBV6-4 and TRBJ2-3, with TRBD2 identical over 13 bases. The germline CDR1 and CDR2 sequences are MRHNA and SNTAGT. Trimming at V came to 10 bases and at J to 2 bases, leaving 12 bases not matched to a gene. The CDR3 contains 17 residues. Here the CDR3 DNA reads TGTGCCACCAGACTAGCGGGGGGTCCCACCCCCACAGATACGCAGTATTTT. Its translation: CATRLAGGPTPTDTQYF.

The chain has TRBV7-2 and TRBJ2-5; D not resolved. V was clipped by 5 bases and J by 2 bases, with 15 bases between them. CDR1 SGHTA and CDR2 FQGNSA come from the germline V gene. CDR3 size: 15 residues. The DNA for the CDR3 is TGTGCCAGCAGCCTCGGATCCAGATCACAAGAGACCCAGTACTTC. This gives the protein CASSLGSRSQETQYF.

This chain links TRBV7-7 with TRBJ2-1; tentatively, D is TRBD1 or TRBD2 (5 bases each). Trimming took off 5 bases at V and 6 bases at J, with 11 bases between the two ends. Germline CDR1 is SSHAT and CDR2 is FNYEAQ (reference sequence). The CDR3 covers 13 residues. CDR3 coding DNA: TGTGCCAGCAGCCAAGGGACCTTCAATGAGCAGTTCTTC. Amino acids: CASSQGTFNEQFF.

CDR3 amino acids: CASSVAGLAKETQYF. In DNA form, the CDR3 reads TGTGCCAGCAGCGTAGCGGGACTAGCCAAAGAGACCCAGTACTTC. V usage is TRBV9 and J usage is TRBJ2-5; the match to TRBD2 covers 9 bases. V lost 0 bases, J lost 3 bases, and 3 bases stayed unmatched. CDR1 SGDLS and CDR2 YYNGEE come from the germline V gene. This CDR3 contains 15 residues.

The chain couples TRBV6-1 to TRBJ2-3; 8 nucleotides match TRBD2. Germline V CDR1 and CDR2: MNHNS, SASEGT. The CDR3 extends over 14 amino acids. V trimming: 7 bases; J trimming: 2 bases; junction bases outside the gene matches: 5. The CDR3 sequence: CASTIAGNTDTQYF. CDR3 coding DNA: TGTGCCAGCACTATAGCGGGGAACACAGATACGCAGTATTTT.

Only one count was recorded for this clone. The chain is built from TRBV10-2 and TRBJ2-3, with 10 bases fitting TRBD1. CDR3 length equals 13 residues. The J segment lost 9 bases and the V segment lost 0 bases, leaving 0 bases of the junction unmatched. CDR1 WSHSY and CDR2 SAAADI come from the germline V gene. CDR3: CASSESGQGTQYF. The CDR3, as DNA: TGCGCCAGCAGTGAGTCGGGACAGGGGACGCAGTATTTT.

V usage is TRBV2 and J usage is TRBJ1-4; perhaps TRBD1 as D (5 bases). With 4 bases removed from V and 8 bases from J, the gap between germline ends came to 14 bases. The CDR3 is 14 residues long. CDR1 and CDR2 from the germline V gene are SNHLY and FYNNEI. The CDR3 loop is CASSVDGRGEKLFF. The CDR3 DNA sequence: TGTGCCAGCAGTGTAGATGGCCGGGGCGAAAAACTGTTTTTT.

This clone was observed a handful of times. The rearrangement joins TRBV5-1 to TRBJ1-3; no definite D call. CDR3 size: 15 residues. Germline lookup yields CDR1 SGHRS and CDR2 YFSETQ. V was trimmed by 0 bases and J by 0 bases, leaving 7 bases between them. The CDR3 is CASSLAASSGNTIYF. Here the CDR3 DNA reads TGCGCCAGCAGCTTGGCGGCTAGCTCTGGAAACACCATATATTTT.